This T cell receptor beta chain is drawn from a study of blood T cell repertoires in COVID-19. Only in-frame clones appear in the TCRdb table, and some are missing; sequencing was by immunoSEQ multiplex PCR. This table has about 330,000 clones, around 87% appearing once. Germline loops: CDR1 PRHDT, CDR2 FYEKMQ (reference sequence). V dropped 3 bases and J dropped 1; count of bases not matched to a gene: 1. The CDR3 is 16 amino acids. The sequence was obtained from a woman aged 25 to 39 who had recovered from COVID-19. The specimen was PBMCs or T cells enriched from blood (not recorded which). The rearrangement links TRBV13 to TRBJ2-3; TRBD2 agrees at 13 bases. Written as DNA, the CDR3 is TGTGCCAGCAGCTTGGGACTAGCGGGACGCACAGATACGCAGTATTTT. It translates to CASSLGLAGRTDTQYF.